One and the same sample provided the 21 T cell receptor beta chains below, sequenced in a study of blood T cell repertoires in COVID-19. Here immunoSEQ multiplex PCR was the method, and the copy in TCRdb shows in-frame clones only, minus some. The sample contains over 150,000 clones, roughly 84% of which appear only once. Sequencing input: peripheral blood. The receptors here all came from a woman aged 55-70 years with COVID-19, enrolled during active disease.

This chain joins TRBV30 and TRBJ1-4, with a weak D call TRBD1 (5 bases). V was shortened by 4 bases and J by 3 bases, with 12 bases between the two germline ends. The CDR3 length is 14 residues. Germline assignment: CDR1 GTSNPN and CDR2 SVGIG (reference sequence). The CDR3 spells CAWTRDSPNEKLFF. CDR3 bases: TGTGCCTGGACCAGGGACTCCCCTAATGAAAAACTGTTTTTT. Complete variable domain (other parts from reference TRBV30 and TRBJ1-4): SQTIHQWPATLVQPVGSPLSLECTVEGTSNPNLYWYRQAAGRGLQLLFYSVGIGQISSEVPQNLSASRPQDRQFILSSKKLLLSDSGFYLCAWTRDSPNEKLFFGSGTQLSVL.

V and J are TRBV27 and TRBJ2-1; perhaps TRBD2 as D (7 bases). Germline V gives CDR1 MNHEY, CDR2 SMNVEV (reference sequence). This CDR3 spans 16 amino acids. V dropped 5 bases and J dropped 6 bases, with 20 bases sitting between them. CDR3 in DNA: TGTGCCAGCAGTCAACCCTTGGTGGGAGGGGGCAATGAGCAGTTCTTC. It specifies CASSQPLVGGGNEQFF.

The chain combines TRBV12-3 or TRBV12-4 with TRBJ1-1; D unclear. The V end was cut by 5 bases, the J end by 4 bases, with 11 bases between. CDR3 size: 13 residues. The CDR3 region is CASSLRAITEAFF. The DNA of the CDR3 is TGTGCCAGCAGTCTGCGTGCTATCACTGAAGCTTTCTTT.

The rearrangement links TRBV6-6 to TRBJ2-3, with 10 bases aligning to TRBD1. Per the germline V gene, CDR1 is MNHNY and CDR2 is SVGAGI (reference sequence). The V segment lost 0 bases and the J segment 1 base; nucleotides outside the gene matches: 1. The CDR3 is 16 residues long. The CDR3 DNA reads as TGTGCCAGCAGTTACTCGACAGGGGGCGGCACAGATACGCAGTATTTT. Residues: CASSYSTGGGTDTQYF.

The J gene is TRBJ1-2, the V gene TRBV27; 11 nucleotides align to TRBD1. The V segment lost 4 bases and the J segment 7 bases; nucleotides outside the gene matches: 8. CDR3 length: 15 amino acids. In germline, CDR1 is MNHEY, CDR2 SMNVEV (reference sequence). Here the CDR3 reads CASSSPGQGATGYTF. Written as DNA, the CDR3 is TGTGCCAGCAGTTCTCCCGGACAGGGGGCAACTGGCTACACCTTC.

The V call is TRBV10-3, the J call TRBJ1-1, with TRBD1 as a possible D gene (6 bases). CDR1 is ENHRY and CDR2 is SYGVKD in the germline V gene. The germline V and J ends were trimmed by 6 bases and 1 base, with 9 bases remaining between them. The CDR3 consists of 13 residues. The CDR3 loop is CAIRDSQNTEAFF. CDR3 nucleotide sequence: TGTGCCATCAGGGACAGTCAGAACACTGAAGCTTTCTTT.

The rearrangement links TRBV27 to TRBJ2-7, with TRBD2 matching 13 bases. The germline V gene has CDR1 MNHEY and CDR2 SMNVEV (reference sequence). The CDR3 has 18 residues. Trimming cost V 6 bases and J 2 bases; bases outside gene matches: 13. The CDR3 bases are TGTGCCAGCAGCCTACGGACTAGCGGGAGAGGAAGCGCCTACGAGCAGTACTTC. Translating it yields CASSLRTSGRGSAYEQYF.

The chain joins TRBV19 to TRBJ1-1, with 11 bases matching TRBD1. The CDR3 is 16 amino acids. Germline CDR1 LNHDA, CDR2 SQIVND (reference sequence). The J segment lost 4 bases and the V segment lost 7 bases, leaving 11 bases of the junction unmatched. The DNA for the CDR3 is TGTGCCAGTAACCTACAAACCGGGACAGGGGGCACTGAAGCTTTCTTT. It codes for CASNLQTGTGGTEAFF.

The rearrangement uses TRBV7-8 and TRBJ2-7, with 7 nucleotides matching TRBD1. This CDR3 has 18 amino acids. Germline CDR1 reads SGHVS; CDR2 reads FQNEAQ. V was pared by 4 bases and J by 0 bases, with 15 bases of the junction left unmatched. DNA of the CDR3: TGTGCCAGCAGCTCGACTGGACAGGCAGCCTCGAGCTCCTACGAGCAGTACGTC. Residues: CASSSTGQAASSSYEQYV.

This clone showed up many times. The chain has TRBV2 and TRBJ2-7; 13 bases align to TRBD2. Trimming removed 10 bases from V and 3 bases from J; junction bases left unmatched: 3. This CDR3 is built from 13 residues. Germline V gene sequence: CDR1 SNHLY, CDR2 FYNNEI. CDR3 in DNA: TGTGCCATCTGGACTAGCGGGAGCTACGAGCAGTACTTC. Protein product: CAIWTSGSYEQYF.

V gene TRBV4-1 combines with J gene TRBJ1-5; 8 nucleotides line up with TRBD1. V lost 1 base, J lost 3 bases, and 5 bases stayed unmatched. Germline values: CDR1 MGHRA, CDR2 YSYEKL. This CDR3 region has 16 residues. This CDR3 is CASSQGTGPYNQPQHF. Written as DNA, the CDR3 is TGCGCCAGCAGCCAAGGGACAGGGCCTTACAATCAGCCCCAGCATTTT.

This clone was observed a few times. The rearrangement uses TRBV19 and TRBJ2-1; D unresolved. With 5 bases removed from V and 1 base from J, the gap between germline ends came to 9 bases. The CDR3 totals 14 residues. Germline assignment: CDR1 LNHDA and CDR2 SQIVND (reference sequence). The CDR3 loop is CASSAAYSYNEQFF. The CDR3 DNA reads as TGTGCCAGTAGTGCGGCATATTCCTACAATGAGCAGTTCTTC.

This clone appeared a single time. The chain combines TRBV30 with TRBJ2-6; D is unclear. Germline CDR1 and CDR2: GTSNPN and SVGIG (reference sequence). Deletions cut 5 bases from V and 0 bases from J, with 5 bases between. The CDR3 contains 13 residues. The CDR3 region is CAWAHSGANVLTF. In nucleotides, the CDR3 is TGTGCCTGGGCACACTCTGGGGCCAACGTCCTGACTTTC.

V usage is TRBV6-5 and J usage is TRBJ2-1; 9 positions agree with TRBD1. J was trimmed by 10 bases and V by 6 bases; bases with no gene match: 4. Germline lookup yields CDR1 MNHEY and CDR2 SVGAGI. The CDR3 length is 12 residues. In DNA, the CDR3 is TGTGCCAGCAGACAGGGGGCTGGGGAGCAGTTCTTC. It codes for CASRQGAGEQFF.

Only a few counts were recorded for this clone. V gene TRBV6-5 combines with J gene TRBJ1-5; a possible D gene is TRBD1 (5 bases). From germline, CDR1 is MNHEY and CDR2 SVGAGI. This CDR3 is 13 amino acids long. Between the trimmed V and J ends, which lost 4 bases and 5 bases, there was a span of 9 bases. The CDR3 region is CASSSGIDQPQHF. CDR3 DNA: TGTGCCAGCAGTTCAGGGATTGATCAGCCCCAGCATTTT.

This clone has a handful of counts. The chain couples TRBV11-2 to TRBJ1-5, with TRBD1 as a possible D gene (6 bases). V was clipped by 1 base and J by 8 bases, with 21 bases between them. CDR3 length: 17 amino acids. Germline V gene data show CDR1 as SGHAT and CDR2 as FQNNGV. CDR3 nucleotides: TGTGCCAGCAGCTTAGGGCCGGGACAATGGCACGAGGAGCCCCAGCATTTT. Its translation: CASSLGPGQWHEEPQHF.

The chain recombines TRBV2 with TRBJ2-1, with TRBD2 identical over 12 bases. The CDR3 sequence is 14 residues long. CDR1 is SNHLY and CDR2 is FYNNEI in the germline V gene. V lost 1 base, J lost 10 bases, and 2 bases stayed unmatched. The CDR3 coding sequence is TGTGCCAGCAGTGAAGGGACTAGCGGGATAGAGCAGTTCTTC. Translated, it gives CASSEGTSGIEQFF.

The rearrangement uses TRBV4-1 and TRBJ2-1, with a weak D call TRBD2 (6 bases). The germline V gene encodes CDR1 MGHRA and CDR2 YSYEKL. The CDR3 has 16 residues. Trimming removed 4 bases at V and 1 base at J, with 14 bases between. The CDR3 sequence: CASSPHPGASYNEQFF. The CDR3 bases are TGCGCCAGCAGCCCACATCCGGGAGCTTCCTACAATGAGCAGTTCTTC.

The CDR3 loop is CASSSSRDKFNYGYTF. The CDR3, as DNA: TGCGCCAGCAGCTCCAGCCGGGACAAATTTAACTATGGCTACACCTTC. This chain links TRBV4-1 with TRBJ1-2, with D tentatively TRBD1 (6 bases). The CDR3 is 16 amino acids. Germline V gene data show CDR1 as MGHRA and CDR2 as YSYEKL. Trimming cost V 5 bases and J 1 base, with 17 bases left between them.

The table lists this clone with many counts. The CDR3 is CASSMDRGSGTEAFF. The CDR3 DNA is TGTGCCAGCAGCATGGACAGGGGTTCGGGCACTGAAGCTTTCTTT. The chain links TRBV7-2 to TRBJ1-1; 9 positions agree with TRBD1. The CDR3 sequence is 15 residues long. Germline loops: CDR1 SGHTA, CDR2 FQGNSA. The V segment lost 5 bases and the J segment 4 bases; nucleotides outside the gene matches: 8.

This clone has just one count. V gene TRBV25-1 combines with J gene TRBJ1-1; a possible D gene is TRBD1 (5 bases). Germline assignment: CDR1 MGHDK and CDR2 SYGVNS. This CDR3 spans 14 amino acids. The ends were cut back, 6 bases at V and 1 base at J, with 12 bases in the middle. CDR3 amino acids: CASSGWTWNTEAFF. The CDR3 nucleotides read TGTGCCAGCAGCGGGTGGACATGGAACACTGAAGCTTTCTTT.